This T cell receptor beta chain derives from a study of blood T cell repertoires in COVID-19. On the study more broadly: Both acute and convalescent COVID-19 samples were obtained from the United States, Italy and Spain. PBMCs, B-cell-depleted T cells, or T cells provided the cDNA or gDNA that made up the material.

Original handling: For nucleated cells, counts were estimated from reference gene primer amplification. The protocol was immunoSEQ multiplex PCR, while the TCRdb copy is restricted to in-frame clones and leaves out a portion. V and J calls plus clone size are reproduced from that table; the DNA served to infer D and trimming. This table has more than 250,000 clones, roughly 84% appearing once. Germline V CDR1 and CDR2: SQVTM, ANQGSEA. The CDR3 totals 13 residues. Trimming removed 7 bases at V and 2 bases at J, with 11 bases between. The rearrangement joins TRBV29-1 to TRBJ1-4; D may be TRBD1 (6 bases). The origin of this receptor is a man aged 45 to 65 with active or convalescent COVID-19. Material for sequencing was peripheral blood. CDR3 sequence (DNA): TGCAGCGCAGTCCAGGGGACTAATGAAAAACTGTTTTTT. It codes for CSAVQGTNEKLFF.